The sequence of this T cell receptor beta chain was determined in a study of shared clonotypes between healthy human individuals. Overall study: Three plates each covered CD4 naive and memory; CD8 naive two, CD8 memory one.

Germline V gene data show CDR1 as SGHTA and CDR2 as FQGNSA. CDR3 length: 14 residues. The junction had 3 bases not matched to a gene; V was cut back by 5 bases and J by 5 bases. Study results and caveats: Clonotype sharing across a few donors was observed for around 4.5% of naive CD4 clonotypes. Larger estimated richness was generally seen in naive subsets than in memory subsets.

The repertoire was sequenced with immunoSEQ multiplex PCR; TCRdb's copy has only in-frame clones and lacks some. The sample lists some 2.1 million clones, about 95% seen once, with 0.9% to 1.4% in the top ten. This clone was recorded many times. The antigen is unknown. CD45RO-negative cells were positively selected for CCR7, leaving out terminally differentiated effector memory CD45RA+ cells. The chain is built from TRBV7-2 and TRBJ2-5; 12 positions match TRBD2. Sequenced material: naive CD8+ T cells sorted from blood. The TCR was taken from a man aged 18 to 30 in good health. CDR3 in amino acids: CASSNGLAGETQYF. The CDR3 nucleotides are TGTGCCAGCAGCAATGGACTAGCGGGGGAGACCCAGTACTTC.